Below, one TCR beta chain is given with its context. What it binds is unknown. Unique molecular identifiers featured in each of the TCR beta cDNA libraries. MiXCR, applied by TCRdb to the PCR reads, yields one record per CDR3 protein. The sample contains hundreds of thousands of distinct CDR3 sequences, roughly 38% of which appear only once. CDR3 size: 15 residues. CDR1 and CDR2 (germline): SGHRS, YFSETQ. Losses at the gene ends were 4 bases for V and 8 bases for J; bases not matched to a gene: 6. This sample stems from a study of post-analysis software for immune sequencing data. Study results and limitations: TRBV5-6, TRBV5-1 and TRBV20-1 belonged to a set of a few TRBV segments that were more frequent in patients than controls.

The sequenced sample was blood. V gene TRBV5-1 combines with J gene TRBJ1-6; 10 nucleotides match TRBD1. The clonotype comes from a girl aged 10 to 17 with multiple sclerosis. The CDR3 DNA reads TGCGCCAGCAGCGCGACAGGGGGCGTTGATTCACCCCTCCACTTT. Protein sequence: CASSATGGVDSPLHF.